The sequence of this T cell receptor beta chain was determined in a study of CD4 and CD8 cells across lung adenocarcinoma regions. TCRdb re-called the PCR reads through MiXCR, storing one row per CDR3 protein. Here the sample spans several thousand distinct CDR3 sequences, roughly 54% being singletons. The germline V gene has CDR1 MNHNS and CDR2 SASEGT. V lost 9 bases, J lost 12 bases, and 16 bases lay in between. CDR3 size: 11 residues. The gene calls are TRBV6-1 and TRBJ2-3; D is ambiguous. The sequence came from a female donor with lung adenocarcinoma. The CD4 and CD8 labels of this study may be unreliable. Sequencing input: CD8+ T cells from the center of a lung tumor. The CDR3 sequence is CASGDAETQYF. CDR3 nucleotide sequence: TGTGCCAGTGGAGACGCAGAGACCCAGTATTTT.